This T cell receptor (beta chain) was obtained from a study of blood T cell repertoires in COVID-19 (dated by TCRdb to about 2020). The study in broad terms: Samples covering the acute and convalescent phases of COVID-19 were provided by collaborators in the United States, Italy and Spain. The material from the prospective study consisted of cDNA or gDNA derived from T cells, B-cell-depleted T cells, or PBMCs. The dataset comprised deeply sampled blood TCRbeta repertoires from subjects exposed to, actively infected with, or recovered from COVID-19. The repertoires were released in a freely available public database intended as a resource for research on the immune response to SARS-CoV-2. Where available, HLA class I and class II types were taken from metadata supplied by the sample provider and were not determined by assay-based typing. Sample metadata almost always included a de-identified subject ID, COVID-19 status, age in years and sex. Samples were obtained from the ongoing ImmuneRACE study (first 160 participants) and from about 1,300 subjects provided by 6 global collaborators. General study outcomes and caveats: Clinical and demographic metadata were provided uncurated, with the amount varying by source and participant.

Comment on this clone: Its antigen remains unidentified. Base qualities were left out, and no much larger clone turns up one base away.

The CDR3 contains 13 residues, cysteine and phenylalanine counted. The entry retains the CDR3 DNA only, 39 bases that are in frame from base 1. Per the germline V gene (reference sequence), SGHNT is the CDR1 and YYREEE is the CDR2. At the junction V is shortened by 1 base and J by 8 bases, with 12 bases in between. The collaborating institutions used their own protocols to collect whole blood in K2EDTA tubes. Collaborator samples were shipped for TCRbeta analysis as frozen whole blood, isolated PBMCs, or DNA extracted from either sample type. The immunoSEQ Assay, a bias-controlled multiplex PCR, was used to amplify TCRbeta CDR3 regions from genomic DNA. The source study handled its data this way. Nucleated cell counts per sample were estimated from amplification of reference gene primers within the assay. To quantify the absolute abundance of each unique TCRbeta CDR3 rearrangement, sequence reads were collapsed and filtered. For each sample, productive Simpson clonality was calculated by taking the square root of Simpson's diversity index across productive rearrangements. This is the immuneACCESS table as TCRdb keeps it, with only in-frame sequences that have V and J called. A part of the clones is gone; compared with another copy, unresolved V genes explain less than half, and the rest is unexplained. Clone size and V and J calls were adopted from that table, with D and trimming inferred from the DNA. The sample has 100,000 to 150,000 clones on record, about 80% of them singletons. The top ten clonotypes cover 9.5% to 15% of the sample.

The sequence was obtained from a woman in her sixties with acute or convalescent COVID-19. The chain links TRBV5-4 with TRBJ1-2, with no D gene named confidently. Sequenced material: peripheral blood. For the CDR3, the sequence is CASSLPAGYGYTF. The DNA sequence reads TGTGCCAGCAGCTTGCCAGCAGGCTACGGCTACACCTTC.